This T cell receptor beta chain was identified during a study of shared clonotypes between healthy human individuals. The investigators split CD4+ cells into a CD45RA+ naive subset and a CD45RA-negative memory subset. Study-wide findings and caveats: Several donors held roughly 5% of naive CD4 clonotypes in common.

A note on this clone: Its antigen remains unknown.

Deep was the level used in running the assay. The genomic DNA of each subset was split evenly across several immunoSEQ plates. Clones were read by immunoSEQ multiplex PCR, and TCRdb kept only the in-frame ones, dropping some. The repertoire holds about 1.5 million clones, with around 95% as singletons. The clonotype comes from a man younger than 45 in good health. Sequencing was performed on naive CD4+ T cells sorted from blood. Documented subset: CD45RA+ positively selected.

CDR3 in DNA: TGCGCCAGCAGCTTGGCTCAACCGACGGACAGGGTTGACGCGGGGGTATTGGCGCGGTACTTC. The encoded protein is CASSLAQPTDRVDAGVLARYF. The J gene is TRBJ2-4, the V gene TRBV5-1, with D possibly being TRBD1 (8 bases). CDR1 is SGHRS, CDR2 YFSETQ, per germline. The CDR3 length is 21 residues. The ends were cut back, 0 bases at V and 15 bases at J, with 40 bases in the middle.